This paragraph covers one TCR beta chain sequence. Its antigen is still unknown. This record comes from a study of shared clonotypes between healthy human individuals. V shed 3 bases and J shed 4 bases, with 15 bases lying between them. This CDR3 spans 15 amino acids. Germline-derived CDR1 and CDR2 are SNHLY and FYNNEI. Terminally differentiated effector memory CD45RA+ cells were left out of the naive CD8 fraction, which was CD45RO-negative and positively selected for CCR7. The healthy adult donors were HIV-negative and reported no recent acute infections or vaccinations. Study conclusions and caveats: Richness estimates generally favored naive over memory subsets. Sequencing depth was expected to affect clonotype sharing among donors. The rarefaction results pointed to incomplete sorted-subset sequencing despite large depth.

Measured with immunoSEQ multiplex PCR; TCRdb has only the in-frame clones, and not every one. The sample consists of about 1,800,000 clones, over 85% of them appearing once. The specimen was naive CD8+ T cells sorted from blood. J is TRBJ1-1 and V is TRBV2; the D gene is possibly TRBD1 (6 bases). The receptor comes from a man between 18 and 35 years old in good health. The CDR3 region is CASSDPQGEGTEAFF. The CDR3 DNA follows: TGTGCCAGCAGTGACCCACAGGGCGAGGGCACTGAAGCTTTCTTT.